These 11 T cell receptor beta chains share one sample of origin, sequenced in a study of cytomegalovirus exposure and HLA in healthy donors. PCR primers comprised 60 Vbeta and 13 Jbeta primers. The protocol was immunoSEQ multiplex PCR, while the TCRdb copy is restricted to in-frame clones and leaves out a portion. This table holds under 75,000 clones, about two thirds found once. Sequencing was carried out using PBMCs. Receptor source: a man between 40 and 49 years old in good health and CMV-seropositive.

This clone has a handful of counts. The rearrangement joins TRBV4-3 to TRBJ1-2, with TRBD1 identical over 8 bases. The V segment lost 1 base and the J segment 1 base; nucleotides outside the gene matches: 2. CDR3 size: 15 residues. Germline V gene data show CDR1 as LGHNA and CDR2 as YSLEER. The CDR3 DNA is TGCGCCAGCAGCCAAGGGACAGGGAGTAACTATGGCTACACCTTC. This gives the protein CASSQGTGSNYGYTF.

The V call is TRBV2, the J call TRBJ2-2; 9 bases agree with TRBD2. V lost 4 bases to trimming and J lost 4 bases; unmatched junction nucleotides: 4. CDR3 length: 15 residues. Looked up from germline, CDR1 is SNHLY and CDR2 is FYNNEI. CDR3 region: CASSVIAGATGELFF. The CDR3 bases are TGTGCCAGCAGTGTGATAGCGGGAGCCACCGGGGAGCTGTTTTTT.

The chain combines TRBV27 with TRBJ2-7; the match to TRBD2 covers 12 bases. The ends lost 5 bases at V and 7 bases at J; junction bases unmatched: 9. This CDR3 has 15 amino acids. Germline CDR1 reads MNHEY; CDR2 reads SMNVEV (reference sequence). The CDR3 loop reads CASSILAGGRREQYF. The CDR3 bases are TGTGCCAGCAGTATACTAGCGGGGGGCCGTCGGGAGCAGTACTTC.

The rearrangement links TRBV16 to TRBJ2-7; D is unclear. This CDR3 has 15 residues. The germline gives CDR1 KGHSY, CDR2 FQNENV. Trimming took 4 bases from V and 2 from J, leaving 15 bases between them. The CDR3 nucleotides read TGTGCCAGCAGCCCGCAAGTCGGAGAAACCTACGAGCAGTACTTC. This codes for CASSPQVGETYEQYF.

At least ten counts were recorded for this clone. This chain connects TRBV29-1 to TRBJ1-4; 12 nucleotides align to TRBD1. CDR3 size: 16 residues. Germline lookup yields CDR1 SQVTM and CDR2 ANQGSEA. V was clipped by 3 bases and J by 8 bases; unmatched bases: 10. CDR3 nucleotide sequence: TGCAGCGTTGAGGGACAGGGGGCGATCGGAGGGGAAAAACTGTTTTTT. Translated, it gives CSVEGQGAIGGEKLFF.

The chain has TRBV7-9 and TRBJ2-5; TRBD2 agrees at 11 bases. V shed 2 bases and J 7 bases; nucleotides not matched to a gene: 9. The germline V gene has CDR1 SEHNR and CDR2 FQNEAQ (reference sequence). The CDR3 is 16 amino acids. CDR3 residues: CASSLRTTTSGVTQYF. The CDR3 DNA reads TGTGCCAGCAGCTTAAGGACTACGACTAGCGGGGTGACCCAGTACTTC. The full variable domain, in which reference TRBV7-9 and TRBJ2-5 provide the parts outside the CDR3, is DTGVSQNPRHKITKRGQNVTFRCDPISEHNRLYWYRQTLGQGPEFLTYFQNEAQLEKSRLLSDRFSAERPKGSFSTLEIQRTEQGDSAMYLCASSLRTTTSGVTQYFGPGTRLLVL.

This rearrangement joins TRBV4-1 to TRBJ2-1; 11 bases fit TRBD2. The CDR3 runs to 15 residues. Germline CDR1 is MGHRA and CDR2 is YSYEKL. With V trimmed by 0 bases and J by 12 bases, 7 bases remained unmatched. CDR3 protein: CASSQEGSGRAGQFF. CDR3 DNA: TGCGCCAGCAGCCAAGAAGGTAGCGGGAGGGCCGGGCAGTTCTTC.

V and J are TRBV7-9 and TRBJ1-1; 8 positions match TRBD1. The CDR3 covers 16 residues. Germline V gene sequence: CDR1 SEHNR, CDR2 FQNEAQ (reference sequence). The V segment lost 6 bases and the J segment 0 bases; nucleotides outside the gene matches: 9. The CDR3 nucleotides read TGTGCCAGCAGTCAAGGGACAGGCGTTATGAACACTGAAGCTTTCTTT. This translates into CASSQGTGVMNTEAFF.

This clone showed up just a few times. The rearrangement links TRBV2 to TRBJ1-5; 7 bases match TRBD1. The CDR3 consists of 15 residues. Trimming took 2 bases from V and 5 from J; bases not matched to a gene: 6. Germline CDR1 SNHLY, CDR2 FYNNEI. The CDR3 sequence: CASSEQGVSDQPQHF. For the CDR3, the DNA is TGTGCCAGCAGTGAACAGGGGGTATCGGATCAGCCCCAGCATTTT.

V is TRBV4-1 and J is TRBJ2-3, with TRBD2 matching 9 bases. Germline CDR1 and CDR2: MGHRA and YSYEKL. J was trimmed by 0 bases and V by 0 bases; bases with no gene match: 10. This CDR3 has 19 residues. CDR3 DNA sequence: TGCGCCAGCAGCCAAGAGGCGCGACTAGCGGACACCAGCACAGATACGCAGTATTTT. Amino acids: CASSQEARLADTSTDTQYF.

This chain uses TRBV10-2 with TRBJ1-1; D uncertain. The CDR3 is 12 residues long. Germline V CDR1 and CDR2: WSHSY, SAAADI. V was clipped by 6 bases and J by 4 bases, with 9 bases between them. DNA of the CDR3: TGCGCCAGCAGCCGAGAGTTCACTGAAGCTTTCTTT. It specifies CASSREFTEAFF.